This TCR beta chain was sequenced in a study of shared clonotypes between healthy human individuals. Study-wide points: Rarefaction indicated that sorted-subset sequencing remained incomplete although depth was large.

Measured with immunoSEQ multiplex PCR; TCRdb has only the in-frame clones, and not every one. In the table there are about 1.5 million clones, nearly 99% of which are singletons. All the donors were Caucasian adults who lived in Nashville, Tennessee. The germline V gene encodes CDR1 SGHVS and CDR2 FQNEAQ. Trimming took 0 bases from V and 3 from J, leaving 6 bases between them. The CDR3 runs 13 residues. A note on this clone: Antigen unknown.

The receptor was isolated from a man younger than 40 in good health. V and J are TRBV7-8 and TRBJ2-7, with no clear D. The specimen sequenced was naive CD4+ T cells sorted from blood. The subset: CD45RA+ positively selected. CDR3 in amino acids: CASSLAPGYEQYF. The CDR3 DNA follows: TGTGCCAGCAGCTTAGCGCCGGGCTACGAGCAGTACTTC.